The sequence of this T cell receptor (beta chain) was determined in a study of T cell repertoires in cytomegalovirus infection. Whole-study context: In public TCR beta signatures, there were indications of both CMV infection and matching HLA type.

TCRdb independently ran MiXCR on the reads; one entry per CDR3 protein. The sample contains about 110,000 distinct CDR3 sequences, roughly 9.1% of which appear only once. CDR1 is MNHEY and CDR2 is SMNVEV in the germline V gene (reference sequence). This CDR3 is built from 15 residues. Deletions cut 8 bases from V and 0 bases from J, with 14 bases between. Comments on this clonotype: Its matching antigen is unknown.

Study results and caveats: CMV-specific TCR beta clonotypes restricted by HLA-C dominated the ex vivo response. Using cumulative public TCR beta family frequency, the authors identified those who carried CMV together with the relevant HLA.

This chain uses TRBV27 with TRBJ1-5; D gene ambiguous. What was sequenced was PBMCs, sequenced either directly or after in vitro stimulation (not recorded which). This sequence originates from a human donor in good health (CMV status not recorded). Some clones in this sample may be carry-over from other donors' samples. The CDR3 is CASCPQRYSNQPQHF. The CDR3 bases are TGTGCCAGCTGCCCCCAGCGGTATAGCAATCAGCCCCAGCATTTT.